This entry describes one TCR beta chain. Its antigen is undetermined. Trimming at V came to 0 bases and at J to 1 base, leaving 6 bases not matched to a gene. This CDR3 comprises 17 residues. Germline V gene sequence: CDR1 SGHVS, CDR2 FNYEAQ. This specimen belongs to a study of cytomegalovirus exposure and HLA in healthy donors. Study observations and caveats: The authors excluded some V segments, including TRBV6-2 and TRBV6-3, as indistinguishable. About 87% or about 30% of the time was how often most TCR beta V segments were productive, according to an earlier analysis. With further analysis later on, most CMV-associated TCR beta chains appeared HLA-restricted.

Researchers ran the PCR with 60 Vbeta and 13 Jbeta primers. Some clones are missing from TCRdb's copy, which holds only in-frame ones; the method was immunoSEQ multiplex PCR. The table lists 90,000 to 100,000 clones, 81% of them singletons, with approximately 1.4% in the top ten. J is TRBJ2-3 and V is TRBV7-6, with TRBD1 identical over 8 bases. The sequenced sample was PBMCs. This TCR derives from a man aged 35-49 years in good health and CMV-seronegative. CDR3 in amino acids: CASSLAPGGRGTDTQYF. As DNA, the CDR3 is TGTGCCAGCAGCTTAGCCCCAGGGGGCAGGGGCACAGATACGCAGTATTTT.